Presented here are 24 T cell receptor beta chains from one specimen sequenced in a study of T cell responses to AZD1222 COVID-19 vaccine. Repertoires were generated with immunoSEQ multiplex PCR, while TCRdb's copy carries only in-frame clones and drops some. The table includes roughly 130,000 clones, about 90% detected once. The sample was peripheral blood, taken on day 0 of AZD1222 vaccination. The receptor set was obtained from an adult in good health.

This clone is medium-sized (0.01 to 0.1%). The chain is built from TRBV5-1 and TRBJ2-1; a possible D gene is TRBD2 (5 bases). V lost 1 base and J 8 bases, leaving 16 bases between the germline ends. The CDR3 has 15 residues. Germline CDR1 reads SGHRS; CDR2 reads YFSETQ. DNA for the CDR3: TGCGCCAGCAGCTTGAGACGGTCCGGGATGCATGAGCAGTTCTTC. Protein: CASSLRRSGMHEQFF.

This chain connects TRBV6-2 or TRBV6-3 to TRBJ1-6; 7 nucleotides agree with TRBD1. CDR1 and CDR2 (germline): MNHEY, SVGEGT. CDR3 length: 14 residues. Losses at the gene ends were 4 bases for V and 7 bases for J; bases not matched to a gene: 4. The CDR3 DNA reads TGTGCCAGCAGTTCCAACAGGGGAAATTCACCCCTCCACTTT. Encoded protein: CASSSNRGNSPLHF.

The chain couples TRBV7-8 to TRBJ2-1; 15 bases fit TRBD2. The germline gives CDR1 SGHVS, CDR2 FQNEAQ. V lost 5 bases, J lost 7 bases, and 9 bases stayed unmatched. The CDR3 length is 17 residues. The CDR3 DNA sequence: TGTGCCAGCAGCCCCGGACTAGCGGGAGGGCCGGGGAATGAGCAGTTCTTC. Translating it yields CASSPGLAGGPGNEQFF.

V gene TRBV5-1 combines with J gene TRBJ2-5; TRBD1 agrees at 10 bases. The CDR3 runs to 14 residues. The V gene's germline CDR1 is SGHRS and CDR2 YFSETQ. V lost 5 bases, J lost 5 bases, and 6 bases stayed unmatched. CDR3 region: CASSPRGQGETQYF. The DNA of the CDR3 is TGCGCCAGCAGTCCTAGGGGACAGGGGGAGACCCAGTACTTC.

This sequence joins TRBV4-2 and TRBJ2-6, with D possibly being TRBD1 (6 bases). Germline V gene lookup returns CDR1 LGHNA and CDR2 YNFKEQ. The CDR3 runs 14 residues. Trimming took 4 bases from V and 8 from J, leaving 12 bases between them. The DNA of the CDR3 is TGTGCCAGCAGCCCGACAGGTGAGACCAACGTCCTGACTTTC. Translating it yields CASSPTGETNVLTF.

The V and J genes are TRBV11-3 and TRBJ2-2, with D maybe TRBD2 (5 bases). This CDR3 is built from 15 residues. Trimming stripped 0 bases from V and 6 bases from J, with 11 bases between. CDR1 and CDR2 (germline): SGHNT, YENEEA. DNA of the CDR3: TGTGCCAGCAGCTTAGAGCGAGGAGCGGCCGGGGAGCTGTTTTTT. Its translation: CASSLERGAAGELFF.

This clone turned up a few times. The V and J genes are TRBV18 and TRBJ2-7, with D tentatively TRBD2 (7 bases). Trimming pared 3 bases from V and 5 bases from J, leaving 14 bases between. Germline V gene sequence: CDR1 KGHSH, CDR2 LQKENI. The CDR3 extends over 14 amino acids. In nucleotides, the CDR3 is TGTGCCAGCTCACCCAAGGGGGGGGACGACGAGCAGTACTTC. Translating it yields CASSPKGGDDEQYF.

V is TRBV5-1 and J is TRBJ1-2; weak D call: TRBD1 (5 bases). V was trimmed by 4 bases and J by 5 bases, leaving 12 bases between them. The CDR3 contains 13 residues. CDR1 SGHRS and CDR2 YFSETQ come from the germline V gene. CDR3 region: CASSTHGAYGYTF. CDR3 bases: TGCGCCAGCAGCACCCACGGGGCTTATGGCTACACCTTC.

The rearrangement uses TRBV27 and TRBJ2-7, with TRBD2 matching 11 bases. Germline CDR1 is MNHEY and CDR2 is SMNVEV (reference sequence). The V segment lost 1 base and the J segment 0 bases; nucleotides outside the gene matches: 2. CDR3 length equals 16 residues. CDR3 region: CASSLLAGGSSYEQYF. CDR3 sequence (DNA): TGTGCCAGCAGTTTATTAGCGGGAGGGAGCTCCTACGAGCAGTACTTC.

The V and J genes are TRBV7-2 and TRBJ1-1; 11 bases map to TRBD1. Trimming at V came to 5 bases and at J to 6 bases, leaving 8 bases not matched to a gene. Looked up from germline, CDR1 is SGHTA and CDR2 is FQGNSA. This CDR3 contains 15 residues. Written as DNA, the CDR3 is TGTGCCAGCAGCCTCAGGACAGGGGGCAGTTCTGAAGCTTTCTTT. Protein product: CASSLRTGGSSEAFF.

The J gene is TRBJ1-1, the V gene TRBV7-9; perhaps TRBD1 as D (5 bases). Germline CDR1 and CDR2: SEHNR and FQNEAQ (reference sequence). Trimming took off 1 base at V and 5 bases at J, with 17 bases between the two ends. This CDR3 has 16 residues. CDR3 amino acids: CASSLGLAGPGTEAFF. CDR3 nucleotides: TGTGCCAGCAGCTTAGGCCTAGCGGGACCCGGAACTGAAGCTTTCTTT. Together with reference TRBV7-9 and TRBJ1-1, the CDR3 gives the full variable domain: DTGVSQNPRHKITKRGQNVTFRCDPISEHNRLYWYRQTLGQGPEFLTYFQNEAQLEKSRLLSDRFSAERPKGSFSTLEIQRTEQGDSAMYLCASSLGLAGPGTEAFFGQGTRLTVV.

The chain joins TRBV18 to TRBJ2-7, with D perhaps TRBD1 (6 bases). The CDR3 is 15 amino acids. Trimming removed 2 bases from V and 2 bases from J, with 13 bases in between. Per the germline V gene, CDR1 is KGHSH and CDR2 is LQKENI. CDR3 coding DNA: TGTGCCAGCTCACCATACAGGGTTCCTACCTACGAGCAGTACTTC. This codes for CASSPYRVPTYEQYF.

A single count supports this clone. The rearrangement joins TRBV6-2 or TRBV6-3 to TRBJ2-7; D gene ambiguous. This CDR3 has 12 residues. Germline CDR1 MNHEY, CDR2 SVGEGT. V gave up 2 bases and J gave up 9 bases, with 11 bases separating them. CDR3 coding DNA: TGTGCCAGCAGTTACCAGCCCCCCGGGCAGTACTTC. Encoded protein: CASSYQPPGQYF.

This clone was counted once. V usage is TRBV16 and J usage is TRBJ1-5; 7 bases fit TRBD1. This CDR3 comprises 16 residues. J gave up 2 bases and V 1 base, and 5 bases lay outside the gene matches. Germline lookup yields CDR1 KGHSY and CDR2 FQNENV. For the CDR3, the DNA is TGTGCCAGCAGCCAATTGGGACAGCCAGGCAATCAGCCCCAGCATTTT. Amino acid sequence: CASSQLGQPGNQPQHF.

J is TRBJ1-1 and V is TRBV4-1; the match to TRBD1 covers 9 bases. V lost 5 bases, J lost 2 bases, and 6 bases stayed unmatched. Germline assignment: CDR1 MGHRA and CDR2 YSYEKL. This CDR3 is built from 15 residues. In DNA form, the CDR3 reads TGCGCCAGCAGCGGACGGGGACAGGGCAACACTGAAGCTTTCTTT. It yields the protein CASSGRGQGNTEAFF.

The chain links TRBV7-9 to TRBJ1-4; perhaps TRBD1 as D (5 bases). Looked up from germline, CDR1 is SEHNR and CDR2 is FQNEAQ (reference sequence). Trimming removed 6 bases from V and 4 bases from J, with 21 bases in between. The length of the CDR3 is 17 residues. The CDR3 spells CASRLGERAQNNEKLFF. The CDR3 nucleotides read TGTGCCAGCAGGCTAGGGGAACGTGCACAGAATAATGAAAAACTGTTTTTT.

CDR3 nucleotide sequence: TGTGCCAGCAGCCGCCGGCGGGAAAAAGCCGGGGAGCTGTTTTTT. Amino acid sequence: CASSRRREKAGELFF. The V call is TRBV4-2, the J call TRBJ2-2; D perhaps matches TRBD2 (6 bases). The CDR3 consists of 15 residues. CDR1 LGHNA and CDR2 YNFKEQ come from the germline V gene. Trimming took off 4 bases at V and 6 bases at J, with 15 bases between the two ends.

The rearrangement uses TRBV15 and TRBJ2-2; 7 bases fit TRBD2. Germline CDR1 reads LNHNV; CDR2 reads YYDKDF (reference sequence). V gave up 3 bases and J gave up 6 bases; unmatched junction bases: 10. The CDR3 spans 16 residues. CDR3 coding DNA: TGTGCCACCAGCAGTGAGGGCAGGGAGGGCGCCGGGGAGCTGTTTTTT. The encoded protein is CATSSEGREGAGELFF.

This clone was recorded once. J is TRBJ2-7 and V is TRBV5-1; maybe TRBD1 (5 bases). Per the germline V gene, CDR1 is SGHRS and CDR2 is YFSETQ. The CDR3 length is 14 residues. V lost 0 bases to trimming and J lost 3 bases, with 10 bases between them. This CDR3 is CASSLGQGLYEQYF. DNA for the CDR3: TGCGCCAGCAGCTTGGGGCAGGGCCTCTACGAGCAGTACTTC. Combining the CDR3 with reference TRBV5-1 and TRBJ2-7 gives the whole variable domain KAGVTQTPRYLIKTRGQQVTLSCSPISGHRSVSWYQQTPGQGLQFLFEYFSETQRNKGNFPGRFSGRQFSNSRSEMNVSTLELGDSALYLCASSLGQGLYEQYFGPGTRLTVT.

The rearrangement joins TRBV19 to TRBJ1-1; D call uncertain. The CDR3 has 14 residues. The germline V and J ends were trimmed by 3 bases and 4 bases, with 12 bases remaining between them. The germline CDR1 and CDR2 sequences are LNHDA and SQIVND (reference sequence). CDR3 loop: CASSIIMGGTEAFF. The CDR3 bases are TGTGCCAGTAGTATCATTATGGGAGGCACTGAAGCTTTCTTT.

This clone was picked up one time. This chain connects TRBV11-3 to TRBJ2-5; maybe TRBD2 (6 bases). Germline CDR1 and CDR2: SGHNT and YENEEA. The germline V and J ends were trimmed by 5 bases and 2 bases, with 12 bases remaining between them. This CDR3 is built from 14 residues. Here the CDR3 DNA reads TGTGCCAGCAGCCCTATGACTAGGCAAGAGACCCAGTACTTC. This encodes CASSPMTRQETQYF.

The rearrangement uses TRBV6-5 and TRBJ1-2; TRBD1 matches 7 bases. Germline trimming cut 4 bases from V and 9 bases from J; bases unmatched to any gene: 8. CDR1 MNHEY and CDR2 SVGAGI come from the germline V gene. The CDR3 length is 13 residues. The CDR3 region is CASSFRQGGSYTF. The CDR3 nucleotides read TGTGCCAGCAGTTTCCGACAGGGAGGAAGCTACACCTTC.

J is TRBJ2-7 and V is TRBV28, with 9 bases lining up with TRBD1. V shed 4 bases, J shed 0 bases, and the junction held 10 bases outside the gene matches. This CDR3 is 17 amino acids long. CDR1 and CDR2 (germline): MDHEN, SYDVKM. CDR3 DNA sequence: TGTGCCAGCAGTTCCCGACCCGGGACAGGGAACTCCTACGAGCAGTACTTC. This encodes CASSSRPGTGNSYEQYF. Variable domain in full (rest from reference TRBV28 and TRBJ2-7): DVKVTQSSRYLVKRTGEKVFLECVQDMDHENMFWYRQDPGLGLRLIYFSYDVKMKEKGDIPEGYSVSREKKERFSLILESASTNQTSMYLCASSSRPGTGNSYEQYFGPGTRLTVT.

This clone was seen more than once but under ten times. This chain uses TRBV5-1 with TRBJ1-6, with D possibly being TRBD1 (5 bases). The CDR3 totals 15 residues. The V gene's germline CDR1 is SGHRS and CDR2 YFSETQ. V was clipped by 4 bases and J by 5 bases, with 13 bases between them. The CDR3 region has the DNA TGCGCCAGCAGCAGGATAGACAGAGATAATTCACCCCTCCACTTT. Protein sequence: CASSRIDRDNSPLHF. Combining the CDR3 with reference TRBV5-1 and TRBJ1-6 gives the whole variable domain KAGVTQTPRYLIKTRGQQVTLSCSPISGHRSVSWYQQTPGQGLQFLFEYFSETQRNKGNFPGRFSGRQFSNSRSEMNVSTLELGDSALYLCASSRIDRDNSPLHFGNGTRLTVT.